This T cell receptor beta chain is drawn from a study of T cell responses to AZD1222 COVID-19 vaccine. General study results and limits: CD4 TCRs associated with vaccination spanned spike, dominating at 160-218 and 743-854. Spike-specific TCR breadth and depth rose after two AZD1222 doses.

Germline CDR1 and CDR2: MNHNS and SASEGT. The ends lost 2 bases at V and 4 bases at J; junction bases unmatched: 13. The CDR3 runs to 18 residues. Of note for this clone: As yet, its antigen is unknown.

The data were produced by immunoSEQ multiplex PCR, yet TCRdb's version contains in-frame clones alone and is incomplete. The sample records 140,000 to 150,000 clones, approximately 90% being singletons. The rearrangement uses TRBV6-1 and TRBJ1-2; 10 nucleotides line up with TRBD1. The sequence was collected from an adult who received the AZD1222 COVID-19 vaccine. The specimen was peripheral blood, collected 28 days after the second AZD1222 dose. CDR3 in amino acids: CASSELRDRGLRGYGYTF. The CDR3 DNA is TGTGCCAGCAGTGAATTGAGGGACAGGGGCCTCCGAGGCTATGGCTACACCTTC.